The rows below give T cell receptor beta chains drawn from one sample of a study of T cells in Graves' hyperthyroidism and ophthalmopathy. TCRdb used MiXCR to reprocess the multiplex PCR reads, holding one entry per CDR3 protein. Of some 550,000 distinct CDR3 sequences in the sample, more than 20% were seen once. Sequenced material: blood. The receptors shown here come from a man aged 18-30 years with Graves' hyperthyroidism. CDR3s include the opening cysteine and the closing phenylalanine or tryptophan. D genes are given only for firm matches. Rows may omit the clone size; those that give it use once, few, many or a size class.

V	size	D	J	CDR3	DNA
TRBV19	many	NA	TRBJ1-5	CASSPGTIGMRNQPQHF	TGTGCCAGTAGTCCCGGGACAATTGGGATGCGCAATCAGCCCCAGCATTTT
TRBV6-1	many	NA	TRBJ1-5	CASKRVWQEGNQPQHF	TGTGCCAGCAAAAGAGTGTGGCAGGAGGGCAATCAGCCCCAGCATTTT
TRBV6-1	many	NA	TRBJ1-2	CASSVTAPNYGYTF	TGTGCCAGCAGTGTGACAGCGCCTAACTATGGCTACACCTTC
TRBV11-2	many	NA	TRBJ2-2	CASSGTGELFF	TGTGCCAGCAGCGGTACCGGGGAGCTGTTTTTT
TRBV13	once	NA	TRBJ2-5	CASSFPTGNGETQYF	TGTGCCAGCAGCTTCCCGACAGGAAATGGAGAGACCCAGTACTTC
TRBV27	many	TRBD1	TRBJ2-7	CASSTRTGGLLPYEQYF	TGTGCCAGCAGTACCAGGACAGGGGGACTACTGCCCTACGAGCAGTACTTC
TRBV28	many	TRBD1	TRBJ2-5	CASSLSGQGPLGKTQYF	TGTGCCAGCAGTTTGTCAGGACAGGGGCCCTTAGGAAAGACCCAGTACTTC
TRBV6-1	many	NA	TRBJ2-7	CASSATHTYEQYF	TGTGCCAGCAGTGCAACCCATACCTACGAGCAGTACTTC
TRBV6-1	NA	NA	TRBJ1-2	CASSSHGTGGIASGYTF	TGTGCCAGCAGCTCCCATGGGACGGGGGGTATCGCTAGTGGCTACACCTTC
TRBV7-6	many	NA	TRBJ1-1	CASSLGESNTEAFF	TGTGCCAGCAGCTTAGGGGAGTCGAACACTGAAGCTTTCTTT
TRBV2	many	NA	TRBJ1-1	CASSEVAKRTEAFF	TGTGCCAGCAGTGAAGTGGCCAAACGCACTGAAGCTTTCTTT
TRBV27	many	TRBD1	TRBJ2-5	CASSPPPPTGWAQETQYF	TGTGCCAGCAGTCCACCTCCACCGACAGGGTGGGCCCAAGAGACCCAGTACTTC
TRBV27	NA	TRBD1	TRBJ1-5	CATSGTGPQPQHF	TGTGCCACCTCCGGGACAGGGCCTCAGCCCCAGCATTTT
TRBV7-8	many	NA	TRBJ2-7	CASSPRLSAYEQYF	TGTGCCAGCAGCCCCAGACTTTCGGCCTACGAGCAGTACTTC
TRBV3-1	few	TRBD2	TRBJ2-7	CASSQAGGGANEQYF	TGTGCCAGCAGCCAAGCAGGCGGGGGGGCCAACGAGCAGTACTTC
TRBV11-2	NA	TRBD1	TRBJ2-7	CASSPKGTGMSSYEQYF	TGTGCCAGCTCTCCCAAGGGGACAGGGATGAGCTCCTACGAGCAGTACTTC
TRBV28	many	NA	TRBJ2-2	CASWGPANTGELFF	TGTGCCAGCTGGGGACCAGCGAACACCGGGGAGCTGTTTTTT
TRBV28	many	TRBD1	TRBJ1-2	CASSLRLLQGDYGHTF	TGTGCCAGCAGTCTGAGGCTCTTACAGGGGGACTATGGCCACACCTTC
TRBV11-2	NA	TRBD2	TRBJ2-5	CASSLGAGREETQDF	TGTGCCAGCAGCTTAGGGGCAGGGAGGGAAGAGACCCAGGACTTC
TRBV12-3/TRBV12-4	NA	TRBD1	TRBJ1-2	CASSLDRGDGYTF	TGTGCCAGCAGTCTTGACAGGGGAGATGGCTACACCTTC
TRBV20-1	once	NA	TRBJ1-1	CSARSHRETNTEAFF	TGCAGTGCTAGAAGCCACCGGGAGACGAACACTGAAGCTTTCTTT
TRBV5-1	many	TRBD1	TRBJ1-2	CASSPQGAEGYTF	TGCGCCAGCAGCCCGCAGGGGGCGGAGGGCTACACCTTC
TRBV7-2	many	NA	TRBJ1-1	CASSSPGPTEAFF	TGTGCCAGCAGCTCTCCGGGACCGACCGAAGCTTTCTTT
TRBV4-1	NA	TRBD1	TRBJ2-2	CASSGPTGGELNTGELFF	TGCGCCAGCAGCGGCCCAACAGGGGGCGAGTTAAACACCGGGGAGCTGTTTTTT
TRBV12-3/TRBV12-4	NA	TRBD1	TRBJ1-3	CASRPTGTGNTICF	TGTGCCAGCAGGCCTACCGGGACAGGAAACACCATATGTTTT
TRBV9	NA	NA	TRBJ2-5	CASSVVDGRGTQYF	TGTGCCAGCAGCGTAGTGGACGGACGGGGAACCCAGTACTTC
TRBV9	NA	NA	TRBJ2-5	CASSPTTGLQETQYF	TGTGCCAGCAGCCCAACTACAGGGTTACAAGAGACCCAGTACTTC
TRBV28	NA	NA	TRBJ1-5	CASSLPGGYSNQPQHF	TGTGCCAGCAGTCTCCCCGGGGGCTATAGCAATCAGCCCCAGCATTTT
TRBV6-5	many	NA	TRBJ1-1	CASTRTTVTEAFF	TGTGCCAGCACCCGGACCACAGTCACTGAAGCTTTCTTT
TRBV6-2/TRBV6-3	many	NA	TRBJ1-5	CASSYSPGEIRGNQPQHF	TGTGCCAGCAGTTACAGCCCCGGCGAAATAAGGGGCAATCAGCCCCAGCATTTT
TRBV2	many	TRBD1	TRBJ2-7	CASSDRRGQDYEQYF	TGTGCCAGCAGTGATCGCAGGGGGCAGGACTACGAGCAGTACTTC
TRBV16	many	NA	TRBJ2-7	CASSQSATTYEQYF	TGTGCCAGCAGCCAATCAGCGACGACGTACGAGCAGTACTTC
TRBV12-3/TRBV12-4	NA	NA	TRBJ2-7	CASSLGAGTSYEQYF	TGTGCCAGCAGTTTAGGTGCAGGGACATCCTACGAGCAGTACTTC
TRBV18	many	TRBD1	TRBJ1-5	CASSPTQGEKPQHF	TGTGCCAGCTCACCGACACAGGGGGAGAAGCCCCAGCATTTT
TRBV19	many	TRBD1	TRBJ1-2	CASSTRDRGRYGYTF	TGTGCCAGTAGTACCCGGGACAGGGGGAGGTATGGCTACACCTTC
TRBV19	many	TRBD1	TRBJ1-1	CASSRPDRGAFF	TGTGCCAGTAGTCGACCGGACAGGGGAGCTTTCTTT
TRBV28	many	TRBD1	TRBJ2-7	CASSLSFTGTVVSRYF	TGTGCCAGCAGTTTATCCTTCACCGGGACAGTAGTCAGTAGGTACTTC
TRBV29-1	many	NA	TRBJ1-2	CSVGPQNLYGYTF	TGCAGCGTTGGCCCACAGAACCTTTATGGCTACACCTTC
TRBV20-1	few	NA	TRBJ1-1	CSARTLLGQWNTEAFF	TGCAGTGCTAGGACCCTTCTTGGACAGTGGAACACTGAAGCTTTCTTT
TRBV10-3	NA	NA	TRBJ2-2	CAISESASTGELFF	TGTGCCATCAGTGAGTCAGCTAGCACCGGGGAGCTGTTTTTT
TRBV30	NA	TRBD1	TRBJ2-5	CAWAQGDETQYF	TGTGCCTGGGCCCAGGGGGATGAGACCCAGTACTTC
TRBV7-2	many	NA	TRBJ2-5	CASSPRSAEQETQYF	TGTGCCAGCAGCCCTCGTTCGGCGGAGCAAGAGACCCAGTACTTC